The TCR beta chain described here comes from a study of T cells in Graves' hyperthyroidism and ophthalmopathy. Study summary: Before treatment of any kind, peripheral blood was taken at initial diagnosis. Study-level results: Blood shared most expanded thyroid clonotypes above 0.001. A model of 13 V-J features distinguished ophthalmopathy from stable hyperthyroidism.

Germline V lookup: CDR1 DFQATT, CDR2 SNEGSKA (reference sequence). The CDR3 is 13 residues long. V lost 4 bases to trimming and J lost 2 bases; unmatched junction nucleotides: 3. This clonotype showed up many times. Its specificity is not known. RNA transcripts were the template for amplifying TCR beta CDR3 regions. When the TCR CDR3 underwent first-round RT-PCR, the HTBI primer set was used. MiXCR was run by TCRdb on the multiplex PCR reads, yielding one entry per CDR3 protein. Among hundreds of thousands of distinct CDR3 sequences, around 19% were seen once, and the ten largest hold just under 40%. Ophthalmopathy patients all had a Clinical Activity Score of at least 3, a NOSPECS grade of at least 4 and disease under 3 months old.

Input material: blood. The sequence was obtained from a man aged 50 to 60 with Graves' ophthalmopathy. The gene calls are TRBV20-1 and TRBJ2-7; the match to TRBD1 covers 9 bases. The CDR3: CSAKDRGAYEQYF. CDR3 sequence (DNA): TGCAGTGCTAAGGACAGGGGCGCCTACGAGCAGTACTTC.